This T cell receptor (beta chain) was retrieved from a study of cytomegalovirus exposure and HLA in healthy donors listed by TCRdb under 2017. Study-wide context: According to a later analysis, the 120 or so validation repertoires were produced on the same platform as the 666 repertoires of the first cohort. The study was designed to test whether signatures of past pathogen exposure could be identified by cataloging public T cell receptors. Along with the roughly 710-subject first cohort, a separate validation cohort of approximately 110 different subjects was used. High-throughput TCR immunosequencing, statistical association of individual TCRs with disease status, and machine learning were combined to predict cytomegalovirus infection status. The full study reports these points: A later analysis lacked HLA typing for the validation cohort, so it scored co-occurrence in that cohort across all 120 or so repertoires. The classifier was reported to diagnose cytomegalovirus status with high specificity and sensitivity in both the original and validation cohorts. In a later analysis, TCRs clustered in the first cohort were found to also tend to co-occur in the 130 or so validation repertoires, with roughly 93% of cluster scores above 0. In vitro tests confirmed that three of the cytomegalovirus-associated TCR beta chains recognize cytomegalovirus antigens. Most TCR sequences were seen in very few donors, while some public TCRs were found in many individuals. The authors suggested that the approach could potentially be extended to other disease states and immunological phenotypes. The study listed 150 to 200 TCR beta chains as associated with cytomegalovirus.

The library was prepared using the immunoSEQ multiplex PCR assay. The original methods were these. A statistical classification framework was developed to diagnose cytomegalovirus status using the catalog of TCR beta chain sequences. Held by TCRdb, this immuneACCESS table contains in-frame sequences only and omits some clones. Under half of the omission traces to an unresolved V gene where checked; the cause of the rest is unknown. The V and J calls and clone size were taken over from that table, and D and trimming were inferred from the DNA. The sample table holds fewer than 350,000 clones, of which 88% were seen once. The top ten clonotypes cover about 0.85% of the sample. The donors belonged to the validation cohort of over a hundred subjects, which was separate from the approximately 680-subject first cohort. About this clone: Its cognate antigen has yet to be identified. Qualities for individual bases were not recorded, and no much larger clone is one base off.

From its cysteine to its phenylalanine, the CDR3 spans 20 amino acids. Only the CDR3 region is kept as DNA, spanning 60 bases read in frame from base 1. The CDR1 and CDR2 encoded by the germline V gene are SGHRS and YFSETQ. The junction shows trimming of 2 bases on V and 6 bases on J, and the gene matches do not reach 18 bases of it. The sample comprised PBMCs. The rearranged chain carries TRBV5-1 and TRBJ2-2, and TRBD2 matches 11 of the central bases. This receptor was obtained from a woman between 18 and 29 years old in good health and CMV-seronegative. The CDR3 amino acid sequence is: CASSFLGLAATLKSSGELFF. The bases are TGCGCCAGCAGCTTCCTGGGACTAGCGGCTACCTTAAAAAGTTCCGGGGAGCTGTTTTTT.